This paragraph covers one T cell receptor beta chain sequence. As yet, its antigen is unknown. Germline CDR1 and CDR2: MNHEY and SMNVEV (reference sequence). CDR3 length: 15 amino acids. Trimming cost V 6 bases and J 3 bases; bases outside gene matches: 7. This record comes from a study of cytomegalovirus exposure and HLA in healthy donors. About the research overall: The same platform as the roughly 700 first-cohort repertoires was used for the roughly 130 validation repertoires, a later analysis reported.

Points from the study as a whole: Reportedly, diagnosis of cytomegalovirus status by the classifier showed high specificity and sensitivity. Usually a TCR sequence was rare, but some public TCRs were found in many donors.

The method was immunoSEQ multiplex PCR; TCRdb's version includes in-frame clones alone and lacks a portion of them. The table records 100,000 to 150,000 clones, 95% to 97% of them present only once. The TCR originated in a man between 18 and 35 years old in good health and CMV-seronegative. The gene calls are TRBV27 and TRBJ2-2; 7 bases match TRBD1. Sequenced sample: PBMCs. The CDR3 loop reads CASSPGTDDTGELFF. DNA for the CDR3: TGTGCCAGCAGCCCCGGGACAGACGACACCGGGGAGCTGTTTTTT.